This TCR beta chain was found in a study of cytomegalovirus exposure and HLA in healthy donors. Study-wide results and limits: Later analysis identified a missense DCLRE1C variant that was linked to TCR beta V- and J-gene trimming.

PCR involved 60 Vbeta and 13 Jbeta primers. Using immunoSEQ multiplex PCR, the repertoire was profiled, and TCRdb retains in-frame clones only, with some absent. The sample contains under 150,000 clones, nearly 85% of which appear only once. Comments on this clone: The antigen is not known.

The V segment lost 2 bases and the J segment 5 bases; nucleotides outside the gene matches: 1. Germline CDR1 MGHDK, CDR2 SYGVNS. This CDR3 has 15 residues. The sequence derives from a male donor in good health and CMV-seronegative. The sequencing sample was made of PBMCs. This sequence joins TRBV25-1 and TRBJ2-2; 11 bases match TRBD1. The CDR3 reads CASSERDRGTGELFF. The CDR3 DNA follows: TGTGCCAGCAGTGAACGGGACAGGGGGACCGGGGAGCTGTTTTTT. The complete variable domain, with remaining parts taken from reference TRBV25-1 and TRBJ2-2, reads EADIYQTPRYLVIGTGKKITLECSQTMGHDKMYWYQQDPGMELHLIHYSYGVNSTEKGDLSSESTVSRIRTEHFPLTLESARPSHTSQYLCASSERDRGTGELFFGEGSRLTVL.